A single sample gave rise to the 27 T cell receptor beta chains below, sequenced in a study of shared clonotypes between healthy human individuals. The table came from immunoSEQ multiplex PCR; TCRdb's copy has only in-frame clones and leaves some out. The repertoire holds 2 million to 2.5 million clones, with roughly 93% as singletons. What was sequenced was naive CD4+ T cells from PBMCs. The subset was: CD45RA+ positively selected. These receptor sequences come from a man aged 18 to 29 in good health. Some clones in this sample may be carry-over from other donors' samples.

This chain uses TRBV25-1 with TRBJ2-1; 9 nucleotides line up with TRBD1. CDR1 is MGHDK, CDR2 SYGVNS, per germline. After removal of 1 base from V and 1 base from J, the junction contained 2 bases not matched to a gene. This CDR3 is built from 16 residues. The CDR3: CASSEFGQGSYNEQFF. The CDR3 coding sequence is TGTGCCAGCAGTGAATTCGGACAGGGGTCCTACAATGAGCAGTTCTTC. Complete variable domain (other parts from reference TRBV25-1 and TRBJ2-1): EADIYQTPRYLVIGTGKKITLECSQTMGHDKMYWYQQDPGMELHLIHYSYGVNSTEKGDLSSESTVSRIRTEHFPLTLESARPSHTSQYLCASSEFGQGSYNEQFFGPGTRLTVL.

Here the CDR3 DNA reads TGTGCCAGCAGGAAGGGGACAGAGAACACCGGGGAGCTGTTTTTT. As protein: CASRKGTENTGELFF. The rearrangement links TRBV2 to TRBJ2-2; TRBD1 matches 7 bases. The CDR3 consists of 15 residues. V was clipped by 6 bases and J by 1 base; unmatched bases: 5. The germline V gene encodes CDR1 SNHLY and CDR2 FYNNEI.

The CDR3 here is CASSEEGGPSYEQYF. The DNA of the CDR3 is TGTGCCAGCAGTGAAGAGGGGGGTCCCTCCTACGAGCAGTACTTC. The J gene is TRBJ2-7, the V gene TRBV2; tentatively, D is TRBD1 or TRBD2 (6 bases each). CDR1 and CDR2 from the germline V gene are SNHLY and FYNNEI. Trimming removed 1 base from V and 0 bases from J, with 10 bases in between. This CDR3 region has 15 residues. Supplemented by reference TRBV2 and TRBJ2-7, the full variable domain reads EPEVTQTPSHQVTQMGQEVILRCVPISNHLYFYWYRQILGQKVEFLVSFYNNEISEKSEIFDDQFSVERPDGSNFTLKIRSTKLEDSAMYFCASSEEGGPSYEQYFGPGTRLTVT.

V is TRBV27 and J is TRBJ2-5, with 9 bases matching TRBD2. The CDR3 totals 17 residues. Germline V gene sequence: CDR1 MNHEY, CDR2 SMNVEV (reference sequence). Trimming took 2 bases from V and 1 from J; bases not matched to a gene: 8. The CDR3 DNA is TGTGCCAGCAGTTTAATTCGGTCTAGCGGGACCCAAGAGACCCAGTACTTC. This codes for CASSLIRSSGTQETQYF.

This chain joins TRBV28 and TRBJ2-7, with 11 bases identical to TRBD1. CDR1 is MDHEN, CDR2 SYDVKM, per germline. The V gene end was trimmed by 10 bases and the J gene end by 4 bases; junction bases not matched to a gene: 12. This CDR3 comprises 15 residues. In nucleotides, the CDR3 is TGTGCCATCCGCGGACAGGGGGCAAGAGGGTACGAGCAGTACTTC. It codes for CAIRGQGARGYEQYF.

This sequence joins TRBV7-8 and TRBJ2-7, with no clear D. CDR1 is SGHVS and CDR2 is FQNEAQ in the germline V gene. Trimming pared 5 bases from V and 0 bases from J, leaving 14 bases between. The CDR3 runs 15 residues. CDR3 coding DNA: TGTGCCAGCAGCCCGTGGACGGGTAGCTCCTACGAGCAGTACTTC. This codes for CASSPWTGSSYEQYF.

The CDR3 here is CASSSRGYRSADGYTF. The CDR3 DNA follows: TGCGCCAGCAGCTCCCGGGGGTACAGGAGTGCTGATGGCTACACCTTC. The chain carries TRBV5-1 and TRBJ1-2; a possible D gene is TRBD1 (5 bases). V was cut by 3 bases and J by 6 bases, with 21 bases left in between. Germline values: CDR1 SGHRS, CDR2 YFSETQ. The CDR3 sequence is 16 residues long.

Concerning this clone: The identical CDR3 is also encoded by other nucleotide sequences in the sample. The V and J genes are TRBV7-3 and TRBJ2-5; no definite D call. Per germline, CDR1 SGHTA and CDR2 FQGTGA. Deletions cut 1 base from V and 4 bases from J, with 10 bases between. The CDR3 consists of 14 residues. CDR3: CASSLIGSPETQYF. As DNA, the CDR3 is TGTGCCAGCAGCTTAATTGGTAGCCCAGAGACCCAGTACTTC.

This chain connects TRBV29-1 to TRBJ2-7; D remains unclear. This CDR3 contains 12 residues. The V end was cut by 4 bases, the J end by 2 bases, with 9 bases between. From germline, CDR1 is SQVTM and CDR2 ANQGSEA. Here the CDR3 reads CSVVLRTYEQYF. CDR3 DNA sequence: TGCAGCGTTGTCCTTAGAACCTACGAGCAGTACTTC.

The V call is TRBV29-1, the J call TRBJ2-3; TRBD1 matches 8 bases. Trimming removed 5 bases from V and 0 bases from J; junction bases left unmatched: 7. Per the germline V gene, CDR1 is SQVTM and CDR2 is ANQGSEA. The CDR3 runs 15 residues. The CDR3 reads CSVIRGTGSTDTQYF. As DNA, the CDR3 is TGCAGCGTTATACGTGGGACAGGTAGCACAGATACGCAGTATTTT.

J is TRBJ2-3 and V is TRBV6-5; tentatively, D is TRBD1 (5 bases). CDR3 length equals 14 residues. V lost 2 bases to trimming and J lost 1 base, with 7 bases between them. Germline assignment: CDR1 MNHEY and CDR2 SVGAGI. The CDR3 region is CASSYVRGTDTQYF. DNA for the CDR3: TGTGCCAGCAGTTACGTCAGGGGCACAGATACGCAGTATTTT.

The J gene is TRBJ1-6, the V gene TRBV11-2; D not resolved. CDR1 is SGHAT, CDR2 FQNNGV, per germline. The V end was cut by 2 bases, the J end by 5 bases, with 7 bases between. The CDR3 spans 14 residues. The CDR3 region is CASSLSNDNSPLHF. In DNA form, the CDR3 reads TGTGCCAGCAGCTTATCTAATGATAATTCACCCCTCCACTTT. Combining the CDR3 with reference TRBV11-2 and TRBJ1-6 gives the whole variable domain EAGVAQSPRYKIIEKRQSVAFWCNPISGHATLYWYQQILGQGPKLLIQFQNNGVVDDSQLPKDRFSAERLKGVDSTLKIQPAKLEDSAVYLCASSLSNDNSPLHFGNGTRLTVT.

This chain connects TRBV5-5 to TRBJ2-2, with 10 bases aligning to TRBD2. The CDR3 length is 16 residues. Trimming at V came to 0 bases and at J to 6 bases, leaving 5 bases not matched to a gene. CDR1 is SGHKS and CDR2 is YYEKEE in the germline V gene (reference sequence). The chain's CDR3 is CASSLASGSSAGELFF. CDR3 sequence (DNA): TGTGCCAGCAGCTTGGCTAGCGGGAGTTCGGCCGGGGAGCTGTTTTTT.

In DNA form, the CDR3 reads TGTGCCAGCAGTTACACACGGGGGGCCGCTTACGAGCAGTACTTC. Amino acid sequence: CASSYTRGAAYEQYF. The chain recombines TRBV6-5 with TRBJ2-7; maybe TRBD2 (7 bases). The CDR3 loop spans 15 amino acids. Germline V lookup: CDR1 MNHEY, CDR2 SVGAGI. V was cut by 2 bases and J by 4 bases, with 15 bases left in between.

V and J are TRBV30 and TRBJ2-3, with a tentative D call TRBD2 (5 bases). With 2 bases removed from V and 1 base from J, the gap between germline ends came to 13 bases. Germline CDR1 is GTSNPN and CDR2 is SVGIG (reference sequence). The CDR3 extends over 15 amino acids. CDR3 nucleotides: TGTGCCTGGAGTCCCCATGAGGGCCGCACAGATACGCAGTATTTT. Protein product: CAWSPHEGRTDTQYF.

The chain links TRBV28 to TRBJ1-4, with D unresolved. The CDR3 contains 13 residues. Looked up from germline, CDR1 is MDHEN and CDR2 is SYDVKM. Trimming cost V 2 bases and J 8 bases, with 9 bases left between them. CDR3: CASSLVSPEKLFF. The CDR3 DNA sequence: TGTGCCAGCAGTTTAGTCTCGCCGGAAAAACTGTTTTTT.

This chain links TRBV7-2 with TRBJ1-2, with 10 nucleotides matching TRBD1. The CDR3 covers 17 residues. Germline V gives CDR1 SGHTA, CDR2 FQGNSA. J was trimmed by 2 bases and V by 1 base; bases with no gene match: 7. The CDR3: CASSLVWTGGSNYGYTF. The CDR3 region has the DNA TGTGCCAGCAGCTTAGTTTGGACAGGGGGAAGCAACTATGGCTACACCTTC.

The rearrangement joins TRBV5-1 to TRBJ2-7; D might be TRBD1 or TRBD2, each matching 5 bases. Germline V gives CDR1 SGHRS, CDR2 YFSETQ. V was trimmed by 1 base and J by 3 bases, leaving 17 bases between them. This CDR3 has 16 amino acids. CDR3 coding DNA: TGCGCCAGCAGCTTGTATTCCCCGGGGCAGGGCTACGAGCAGTACTTC. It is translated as CASSLYSPGQGYEQYF. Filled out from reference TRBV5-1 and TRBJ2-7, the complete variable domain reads KAGVTQTPRYLIKTRGQQVTLSCSPISGHRSVSWYQQTPGQGLQFLFEYFSETQRNKGNFPGRFSGRQFSNSRSEMNVSTLELGDSALYLCASSLYSPGQGYEQYFGPGTRLTVT.

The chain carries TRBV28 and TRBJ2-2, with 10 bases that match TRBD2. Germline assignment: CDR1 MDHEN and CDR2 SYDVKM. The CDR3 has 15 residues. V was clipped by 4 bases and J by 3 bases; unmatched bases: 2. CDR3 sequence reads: CASSSLAGDTGELFF. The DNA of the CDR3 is TGTGCCAGCAGTTCCCTAGCGGGAGACACCGGGGAGCTGTTTTTT.

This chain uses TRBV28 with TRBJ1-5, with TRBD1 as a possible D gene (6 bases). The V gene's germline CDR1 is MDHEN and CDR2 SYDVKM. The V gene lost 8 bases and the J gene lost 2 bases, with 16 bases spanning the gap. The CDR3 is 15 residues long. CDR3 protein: CASLPGGSGNQPQHF. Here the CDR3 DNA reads TGTGCCAGCCTCCCGGGGGGCTCTGGCAATCAGCCCCAGCATTTT.

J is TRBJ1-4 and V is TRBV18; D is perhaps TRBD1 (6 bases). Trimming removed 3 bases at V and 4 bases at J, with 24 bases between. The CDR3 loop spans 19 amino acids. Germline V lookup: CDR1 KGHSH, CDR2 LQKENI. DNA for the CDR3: TGTGCCAGCTCACCGAGACACGGGACCAGGGGTTCCGGTAATGAAAAACTGTTTTTT. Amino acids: CASSPRHGTRGSGNEKLFF.

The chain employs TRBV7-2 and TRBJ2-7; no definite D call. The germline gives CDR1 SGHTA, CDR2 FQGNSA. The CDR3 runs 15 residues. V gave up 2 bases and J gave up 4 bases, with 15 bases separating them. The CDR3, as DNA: TGTGCCAGCAGCTTAAGTGGTGGCAGGCAGTACGAGCAGTACTTC. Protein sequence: CASSLSGGRQYEQYF.

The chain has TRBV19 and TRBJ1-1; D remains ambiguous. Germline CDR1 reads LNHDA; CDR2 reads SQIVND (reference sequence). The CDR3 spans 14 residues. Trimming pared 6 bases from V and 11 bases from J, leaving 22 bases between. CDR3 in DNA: TGTGCCAGTAGCAAGGAAAGGGCCAGCAGTCCGGCTTTCTTT. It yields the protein CASSKERASSPAFF.

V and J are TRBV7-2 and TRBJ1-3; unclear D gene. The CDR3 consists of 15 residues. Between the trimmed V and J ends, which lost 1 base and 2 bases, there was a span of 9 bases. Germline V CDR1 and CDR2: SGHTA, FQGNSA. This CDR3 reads CASSLVGSAGNTIYF. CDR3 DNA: TGTGCCAGCAGCTTAGTAGGTAGCGCTGGAAACACCATATATTTT.

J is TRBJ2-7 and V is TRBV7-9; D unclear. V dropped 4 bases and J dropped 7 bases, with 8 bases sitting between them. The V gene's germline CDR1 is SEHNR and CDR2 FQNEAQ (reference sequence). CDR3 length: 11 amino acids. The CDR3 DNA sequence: TGTGCCAGCAGCTCCCGTTGGGAGCAGTACTTC. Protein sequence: CASSSRWEQYF.

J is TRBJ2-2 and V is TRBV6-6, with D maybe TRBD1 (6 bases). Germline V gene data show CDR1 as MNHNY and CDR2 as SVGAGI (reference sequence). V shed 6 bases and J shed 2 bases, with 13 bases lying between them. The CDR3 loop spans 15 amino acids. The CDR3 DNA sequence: TGTGCCAGCAGCCATAGGACAGTAAACACCGGGGAGCTGTTTTTT. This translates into CASSHRTVNTGELFF.

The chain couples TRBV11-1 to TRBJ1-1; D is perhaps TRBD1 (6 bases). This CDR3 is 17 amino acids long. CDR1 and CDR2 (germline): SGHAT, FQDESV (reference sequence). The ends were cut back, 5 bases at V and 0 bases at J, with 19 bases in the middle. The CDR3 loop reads CASSRGGRGGVNTEAFF. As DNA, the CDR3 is TGTGCCAGCAGCCGGGGGGGCAGGGGCGGTGTGAACACTGAAGCTTTCTTT.